Below are 19 T cell receptor beta chains sequenced from a single sample in a study of blood T cells in healthy people across ages. Primed by a sample-barcoded 5' primer and a J-beta primer mix, a second PCR proceeded for about 6 to 11 cycles. Each CDR3 protein gets one entry after TCRdb re-called the 5' RACE reads with MiXCR. The sample lists about 1.5 million distinct CDR3 sequences, around 42% occurring once. The sample consisted of blood. The source of these receptors is a woman under 30 in good health.

J is TRBJ2-1 and V is TRBV9; D is uncertain. There are 13 residues in the CDR3. Germline V gene data show CDR1 as SGDLS and CDR2 as YYNGEE. V lost 2 bases and J 8 bases, leaving 11 bases between the germline ends. CDR3 in amino acids: CASSVNRADEQFF. As DNA, the CDR3 is TGTGCCAGCAGCGTGAACCGGGCCGATGAGCAGTTCTTC.

This clonotype was recorded once. The chain uses TRBV7-9 and TRBJ2-3, with TRBD2 matching over 12 bases. The CDR3 totals 16 residues. The V segment lost 5 bases and the J segment 2 bases; nucleotides outside the gene matches: 5. Germline CDR1 and CDR2: SEHNR and FQNEAQ (reference sequence). DNA for the CDR3: TGTGCCAGCAGCGAAACTAGCGGGAGGCACACAGATACGCAGTATTTT. This sequence encodes CASSETSGRHTDTQYF.

J is TRBJ2-1 and V is TRBV4-2, with 8 positions matching TRBD2. J was trimmed by 5 bases and V by 4 bases; bases with no gene match: 7. From germline, CDR1 is LGHNA and CDR2 YNFKEQ. The CDR3 contains 15 residues. CDR3 in DNA: TGTGCCAGCAGCCTGTTTAACGGGGGGGACAATGAGCAGTTCTTC. Translation gives CASSLFNGGDNEQFF.

The CDR3 sequence: CASSVQDIPYEQYF. CDR3 coding DNA: TGTGCCAGCAGTGTACAGGACATCCCGTACGAGCAGTACTTC. The J gene is TRBJ2-7, the V gene TRBV28; TRBD1 might be the D (5 bases). Per germline, CDR1 MDHEN and CDR2 SYDVKM. With 5 bases removed from V and 4 bases from J, the gap between germline ends came to 15 bases. This CDR3 is 14 amino acids long.

The chain couples TRBV28 to TRBJ2-3, with 10 bases matching TRBD1. The ends lost 7 bases at V and 6 bases at J; junction bases unmatched: 16. CDR3 size: 17 residues. The germline V gene has CDR1 MDHEN and CDR2 SYDVKM. CDR3 in amino acids: CASTRTGGLSRGDTQYF. DNA of the CDR3: TGTGCCAGCACCCGGACAGGGGGTTTATCCCGGGGGGATACGCAGTATTTT. Using reference TRBV28 and TRBJ2-3 for the parts outside the CDR3, the full variable domain is DVKVTQSSRYLVKRTGEKVFLECVQDMDHENMFWYRQDPGLGLRLIYFSYDVKMKEKGDIPEGYSVSREKKERFSLILESASTNQTSMYLCASTRTGGLSRGDTQYFGPGTRLTVL.

The CDR3 DNA reads as TGCAGTGCAGGGACAGGGAATAATGAAAAACTGTTTTTT. It is translated as CSAGTGNNEKLFF. The rearrangement uses TRBV20-1 and TRBJ1-4; 9 nucleotides agree with TRBD1. Looked up from germline, CDR1 is DFQATT and CDR2 is SNEGSKA (reference sequence). The junction had 3 bases not matched to a gene; V was cut back by 6 bases and J by 4 bases. This CDR3 is 13 amino acids long.

The chain recombines TRBV15 with TRBJ1-4; D remains unclear. CDR3 length: 16 amino acids. Germline lookup yields CDR1 LNHNV and CDR2 YYDKDF (reference sequence). Trimming removed 1 base from V and 0 bases from J, with 9 bases in between. The DNA of the CDR3 is TGTGCCACCAGCAGAGGGACGGGCACAACTAATGAAAAACTGTTTTTT. Its translation is CATSRGTGTTNEKLFF.

The V and J genes are TRBV23-1 and TRBJ2-2, with D perhaps matching TRBD2 (6 bases). TRBV23-1 is assigned to the ORF class and has an uncertain function. The germline V and J ends were trimmed by 7 bases and 1 base, with 10 bases remaining between them. The length of the CDR3 is 14 residues. The DNA of the CDR3 is TGCGCCAGCACCCAGCGGGTGAACACCGGGGAGCTGTTTTTT. Its translation: CASTQRVNTGELFF.

The rearrangement links TRBV11-2 to TRBJ2-5; D unresolved. The V gene lost 5 bases and the J gene lost 1 base, with 17 bases spanning the gap. The CDR3 totals 16 residues. In germline, CDR1 is SGHAT, CDR2 FQNNGV. The DNA for the CDR3 is TGTGCCAGCAGCCAACGGCGCAGCAGCCTCCAAGAGACCCAGTACTTC. The encoded protein is CASSQRRSSLQETQYF.

The genes are TRBV20-1 and TRBJ1-5, with 7 nucleotides matching TRBD1. Germline CDR1 reads DFQATT; CDR2 reads SNEGSKA (reference sequence). V lost 5 bases and J lost 4; bases outside the gene matches: 2. The CDR3 length is 12 residues. Here the CDR3 DNA reads TGCAGTGCTGCACAGGGGAATCAGCCCCAGCATTTT. It specifies CSAAQGNQPQHF.

At least ten counts were recorded for this clonotype. The V and J genes are TRBV29-1 and TRBJ2-7, with 13 bases matching TRBD2. The CDR3 contains 18 residues. Germline V gene sequence: CDR1 SQVTM, CDR2 ANQGSEA. The ends lost 5 bases at V and 2 bases at J; junction bases unmatched: 15. The CDR3 is CSVTPLTSGRASTYEQYF. The CDR3 coding sequence is TGCAGCGTTACCCCACTCACTAGCGGGAGGGCCTCCACCTACGAGCAGTACTTC.

V gene TRBV20-1 combines with J gene TRBJ2-5; D possibly matches TRBD1 or TRBD2 (5 bases each). CDR1 is DFQATT and CDR2 is SNEGSKA in the germline V gene (reference sequence). This CDR3 region has 13 residues. Trimming stripped 3 bases from V and 1 base from J, with 9 bases between. The CDR3: CSARGDLQETQYF. DNA of the CDR3: TGCAGTGCTAGGGGGGACCTCCAAGAGACCCAGTACTTC.

The chain links TRBV21-1 to TRBJ1-6; TRBD1 is taken as the D call from the table, unchecked against the DNA. TRBV21-1 is assigned pseudogene status. The CDR3 spans 14 residues. As DNA, the CDR3 is TGTGCCAGCAGCAAAGGAGTATCGGGGGGCGGCCTCCACTTT. As protein: CASSKGVSGGGLHF.

The chain is built from TRBV10-3 and TRBJ1-3; no firm D call. V lost 10 bases and J lost 4, with 8 bases in between. CDR1 ENHRY and CDR2 SYGVKD come from the germline V gene. The CDR3 runs 11 residues. For the CDR3, the DNA is TGTGCCACCTCGGTGGGAAACACCATATATTTT. Translated, it gives CATSVGNTIYF.

The chain has TRBV6-5 and TRBJ2-7; weak D call: TRBD2 (5 bases). Trimming cost V 4 bases and J 4 bases, with 11 bases left between them. CDR3 length equals 13 residues. Germline loops: CDR1 MNHEY, CDR2 SVGAGI. Here the CDR3 DNA reads TGTGCCAGCAGTTGGTCCGCGGGTTACGAGCAGTACTTC. Translated: CASSWSAGYEQYF.

The rearrangement joins TRBV30 to TRBJ1-6; 8 nucleotides agree with TRBD1. The junction had 2 bases not matched to a gene; V was cut back by 4 bases and J by 6 bases. The germline V gene has CDR1 GTSNPN and CDR2 SVGIG (reference sequence). The CDR3 has 13 residues. The DNA for the CDR3 is TGTGCCTGGAATGGACAGGGTAATTCACCCCTCCACTTT. Translated: CAWNGQGNSPLHF.

The chain combines TRBV4-1 with TRBJ2-7; D remains unclear. The CDR3 is 15 amino acids. V was shortened by 6 bases and J by 3 bases, with 18 bases between the two germline ends. CDR1 is MGHRA, CDR2 YSYEKL, per germline. The CDR3 nucleotides read TGCGCCAGCAGGGGTAACCTAGACTCGGGCTACGAGCAGTACTTC. This translates into CASRGNLDSGYEQYF.

This clonotype has just a few counts. The chain's CDR3 is CASSQGGQAPDTQYF. The CDR3 DNA reads as TGTGCCAGCAGCCAAGGGGGGCAGGCCCCAGATACGCAGTATTTT. The chain joins TRBV4-2 to TRBJ2-3; tentative D call: TRBD1 (6 bases). CDR1 and CDR2 (germline): LGHNA, YNFKEQ. The CDR3 extends over 15 amino acids. Trimming pared 1 base from V and 4 bases from J, leaving 12 bases between.

The rearrangement uses TRBV4-2 and TRBJ2-7, with D possibly TRBD2 on 5 matching bases. This CDR3 has 13 residues. The germline gives CDR1 LGHNA, CDR2 YNFKEQ. Trimming took 4 bases from V and 7 from J, leaving 14 bases between them. The CDR3 here is CASSPDSWDEQYF. For the CDR3, the DNA is TGTGCCAGCAGCCCGGACTCTTGGGATGAGCAGTACTTC.